These 8 T cell receptor beta chains came from one sample sequenced in a study of beta chain features in type 1 diabetes. Study results and caveats: Shorter TCRB CDR3s, moderately but significantly so, were found in Type 1 diabetes patients in all four CD4+ subsets.

For these receptors, no antigen is known. Expressed TCRB transcripts got sequenced, as all isolated RNA was reverse transcribed. Assay used: immunoSEQ multiplex PCR; TCRdb lists only in-frame clones, some missing. The table has under 200,000 clones, about 9% seen once. The material sequenced was central memory CD4+ T cells from blood. These receptors all come from a woman between 18 and 29 years old with type 1 diabetes.

This clone has just a few counts. The genes are TRBV5-1 and TRBJ2-2; 7 nucleotides match TRBD2. The CDR3 loop spans 15 amino acids. After removal of 0 bases from V and 6 bases from J, the junction contained 5 bases not matched to a gene. From germline, CDR1 is SGHRS and CDR2 YFSETQ. The DNA of the CDR3 is TGCGCCAGCAGCTTGGCATTAGCGGGTGCCGGGGAGCTGTTTTTT. Protein product: CASSLALAGAGELFF. The full variable domain, its missing parts supplied by reference TRBV5-1 and TRBJ2-2, is KAGVTQTPRYLIKTRGQQVTLSCSPISGHRSVSWYQQTPGQGLQFLFEYFSETQRNKGNFPGRFSGRQFSNSRSEMNVSTLELGDSALYLCASSLALAGAGELFFGEGSRLTVL.

The V call is TRBV6-5, the J call TRBJ1-6; no reliable D call. Trimming cost V 8 bases and J 5 bases, with 16 bases left between them. Germline V lookup: CDR1 MNHEY, CDR2 SVGAGI. CDR3 length: 15 amino acids. The CDR3 bases are TGTGCCAGCGGAGAGAGCACCCTACATAATTCACCCCTCCACTTT. Translation gives CASGESTLHNSPLHF.

Worth noting for this clone: Other DNA sequences of this sample code for an identical CDR3. The chain carries TRBV7-2 and TRBJ2-1; D uncertain. CDR3 length: 15 residues. V was cut by 0 bases and J by 0 bases, with 6 bases left in between. CDR1 is SGHTA and CDR2 is FQGNSA in the germline V gene. The DNA for the CDR3 is TGTGCCAGCAGCTTAGCCGGGTCCTCCTACAATGAGCAGTTCTTC. Its translation: CASSLAGSSYNEQFF.

In its sample, this clone was seen a few times. The chain uses TRBV7-2 and TRBJ2-2, with a weak D call TRBD2 (6 bases). Germline V gene sequence: CDR1 SGHTA, CDR2 FQGNSA. CDR3 size: 17 residues. The V end was cut by 1 base, the J end by 1 base, with 13 bases between. The CDR3: CASSLGMGLMNTGELFF. The CDR3 nucleotides read TGTGCCAGCAGCTTAGGGATGGGACTCATGAACACCGGGGAGCTGTTTTTT. Drawing the rest from reference TRBV7-2 and TRBJ2-2, the complete variable domain is GAGVSQSPSNKVTEKGKDVELRCDPISGHTALYWYRQSLGQGLEFLIYFQGNSAPDKSGLPSDRFSAERTGGSVSTLTIQRTQQEDSAVYLCASSLGMGLMNTGELFFGEGSRLTVL.

The J gene is TRBJ2-7, the V gene TRBV11-3; 8 nucleotides agree with TRBD1. V shed 5 bases and J 0 bases; nucleotides not matched to a gene: 9. Germline CDR1 and CDR2: SGHNT and YENEEA. The CDR3 covers 16 residues. The CDR3 spells CASSPWTGPSSYEQYF. The CDR3 DNA is TGTGCCAGCAGCCCCTGGACAGGGCCAAGCTCCTACGAGCAGTACTTC.

Only a few counts were recorded for this clone. The V call is TRBV4-3, the J call TRBJ2-7; possibly TRBD2 for D (6 bases). The CDR3 is 17 residues long. V dropped 0 bases and J dropped 0 bases, with 15 bases sitting between them. Germline V gene sequence: CDR1 LGHNA, CDR2 YSLEER. The CDR3 is CASSQDWRRDFSYEQYF. CDR3 DNA sequence: TGCGCCAGCAGCCAAGACTGGCGGAGGGATTTCTCCTACGAGCAGTACTTC.

Only a few counts were recorded for this clone. The chain has TRBV5-6 and TRBJ2-6, with 8 bases that match TRBD1. The CDR3 consists of 17 residues. Germline V gene sequence: CDR1 SGHDT, CDR2 YYEEEE. V lost 4 bases and J lost 2; bases outside the gene matches: 8. The chain's CDR3 is CASSSGTGGAGANVLTF. CDR3 DNA: TGTGCCAGCAGCAGTGGGACAGGAGGAGCTGGGGCCAACGTCCTGACTTTC.

The chain employs TRBV7-3 and TRBJ2-1; the match to TRBD2 covers 9 bases. Germline lookup yields CDR1 SGHTA and CDR2 FQGTGA. This CDR3 contains 17 residues. V lost 4 bases, J lost 5 bases, and 12 bases stayed unmatched. CDR3 sequence reads: CASSSNALAGSNNEQFF. The CDR3 DNA is TGTGCCAGCAGCTCTAATGCCCTAGCGGGAAGTAACAATGAGCAGTTCTTC.